These 20 T cell receptor beta chains originate from one sample sequenced in a study of neurological immune-mediated disorders (dated by TCRdb to the late 2010s). Receptors were amplified or captured by 5' RACE. The instrument given in TCRdb is Illumina HiSeq 2500. The public reads were reprocessed in TCRdb via fastp at Q25 and MiXCR, keeping in-frame beta chains. Under each unique CDR3 protein, matching rows form one entry showing the most common genes and DNA. A total of under 130,000 distinct CDR3 sequences appear in this sample, about a tenth of them only once. The ten largest clones take up around 3.1% of the sample. Sample time point, as interpreted from the label and publication: longitudinal time-point 3. The sequenced material came from PBMCs. These receptors were taken from a female donor with HTLV-1-associated myelopathy (HAM/TSP).

This clonotype was recorded a few times. The chain couples TRBV4-1 to TRBJ1-4; D is unresolved. The ends were cut back, 1 base at V and 0 bases at J, with 9 bases in the middle. This CDR3 region has 16 residues. From germline, CDR1 is MGHRA and CDR2 YSYEKL. CDR3: CASSQVRAATNEKLFF. CDR3 DNA: TGCGCCAGCAGCCAAGTTCGCGCTGCAACTAATGAAAAACTGTTTTTT.

Details on this clonotype: This may stem from a read error, because a much larger clone lies one nucleotide away. This chain connects TRBV11-2 to TRBJ2-1; TRBD1 might be the D (6 bases). This CDR3 region has 16 residues. Germline CDR1 reads SGHAT; CDR2 reads FQNNGV. V dropped 0 bases and J dropped 6 bases, with 15 bases sitting between them. This CDR3 is CASSLDLWGPINEQFF. CDR3 in DNA: TGTGCCAGCAGCTTAGATCTGTGGGGGCCCATCAATGAGCAGTTCTTC.

This clonotype was picked up many times. This rearrangement joins TRBV12-3 or TRBV12-4 to TRBJ2-1; 7 nucleotides match TRBD1. The CDR3 runs 14 residues. Trimming cost V 6 bases and J 3 bases; bases outside gene matches: 5. The CDR3 here is CASRPGTDYNEQFF. The CDR3 DNA is TGTGCCAGCAGACCCGGGACAGACTACAATGAGCAGTTCTTC.

There are many counts of this clonotype. The J gene is TRBJ2-7, the V gene TRBV20-1; a weak D match, TRBD1 (7 bases). CDR3 length equals 14 residues. Germline CDR1 DFQATT, CDR2 SNEGSKA (reference sequence). Trimming took 3 bases from V and 6 from J, leaving 18 bases between them. The CDR3 sequence is CSASKGAGGGEQYF. Written as DNA, the CDR3 is TGCAGTGCTAGTAAGGGGGCAGGGGGAGGCGAGCAGTACTTC.

This clonotype was observed many times. The J gene is TRBJ1-5, the V gene TRBV6-1; D is possibly TRBD1 (5 bases). Germline-derived CDR1 and CDR2 are MNHNS and SASEGT. This CDR3 has 13 residues. The V and J ends lost 7 bases and 5 bases respectively, with 12 bases between them. CDR3 amino acids: CASNPGPYQPQHF. CDR3 nucleotide sequence: TGTGCCAGCAACCCGGGGCCCTATCAGCCCCAGCATTTT.

The chain's CDR3 is CASSLGLAYDTQYF. The CDR3 region has the DNA TGTGCCAGCAGCTTAGGACTAGCTTACGATACGCAGTATTTT. This chain connects TRBV7-6 to TRBJ2-3; TRBD2 aligns across 7 bases. V shed 1 base, J shed 6 bases, and the junction held 4 bases outside the gene matches. Germline V gives CDR1 SGHVS, CDR2 FNYEAQ. The CDR3 is made up of 14 amino acids.

This clonotype was observed many times. This chain joins TRBV12-3 or TRBV12-4 and TRBJ2-2; weak D call: TRBD1 (6 bases). Trimming took 7 bases from V and 0 from J, leaving 12 bases between them. The CDR3 totals 15 residues. This CDR3 is CASTSRTANTGELFF. The CDR3 coding sequence is TGTGCCAGCACCTCGAGGACAGCGAACACCGGGGAGCTGTTTTTT.

This clonotype was seen a few times. The chain couples TRBV7-2 to TRBJ1-6; possible D gene TRBD1, 6 bases. The CDR3 spans 14 residues. Germline values: CDR1 SGHTA, CDR2 FQGNSA. V lost 1 base to trimming and J lost 7 bases, with 8 bases between them. This chain's CDR3 is CASSLVGQNSPLHF. The CDR3 DNA follows: TGTGCCAGCAGCTTAGTTGGACAGAATTCACCCCTCCACTTT.

This clonotype occurred many times. The chain recombines TRBV7-6 with TRBJ1-3, with 8 bases matching TRBD1. This CDR3 has 16 amino acids. Looked up from germline, CDR1 is SGHVS and CDR2 is FNYEAQ. V lost 2 bases, J lost 4 bases, and 7 bases stayed unmatched. The CDR3 loop is CASSLIAGTGGNTIYF. The CDR3 nucleotides are TGTGCCAGCAGCTTAATAGCCGGGACAGGAGGAAACACCATATATTTT.

This clonotype was detected ten times or more. V gene TRBV7-8 combines with J gene TRBJ2-3, with 11 bases aligning to TRBD1. Germline V gene sequence: CDR1 SGHVS, CDR2 FQNEAQ. J gave up 4 bases and V 1 base, and 4 bases lay outside the gene matches. The CDR3 loop spans 16 amino acids. The CDR3 sequence is CASSLGPGQGADTQYF. Here the CDR3 DNA reads TGTGCCAGCAGCTTAGGCCCGGGACAGGGGGCAGATACGCAGTATTTT.

The table lists this clonotype with many counts. This chain connects TRBV5-6 to TRBJ1-2; D might be TRBD1 (6 bases). The CDR3 runs 13 residues. Trimming shortened V by 6 bases and J by 4 bases, and 13 bases separated the two germline ends. The germline CDR1 and CDR2 sequences are SGHDT and YYEEEE. For the CDR3, the DNA is TGTGCCAGCACATTCGGAGGGGGCTATGGCTACACCTTC. This sequence encodes CASTFGGGYGYTF.

The chain uses TRBV20-1 and TRBJ2-1, with D uncertain. Germline V lookup: CDR1 DFQATT, CDR2 SNEGSKA (reference sequence). V was trimmed by 5 bases and J by 5 bases, leaving 19 bases between them. The CDR3 totals 15 residues. CDR3 coding DNA: TGCAGTGCTCGATTGGGAAACCCGGAAGACAATGAGCAGTTCTTC. Translated, it gives CSARLGNPEDNEQFF.

This clonotype was recorded at least ten times. The chain employs TRBV5-1 and TRBJ2-7; D is perhaps TRBD2 (6 bases). The CDR3 covers 14 residues. V lost 6 bases to trimming and J lost 1 base, with 14 bases between them. Germline V gives CDR1 SGHRS, CDR2 YFSETQ. The chain's CDR3 is CASNMEGASYEQYF. The CDR3 DNA sequence: TGCGCCAGCAATATGGAGGGTGCTTCCTACGAGCAGTACTTC.

With respect to this clonotype: A much larger clonotype is one base distant, so this may be a read error. This sequence joins TRBV10-3 and TRBJ1-3; D not resolved. CDR1 ENHRY and CDR2 SYGVKD come from the germline V gene. The CDR3 sequence is 13 residues long. The CDR3 loop is CAISDVSRNTIYF. The CDR3 DNA is TGTGCCATCAGTGATGTCTCTAGAAACACCATATATTTT.

This chain connects TRBV29-1 to TRBJ1-4, with a possible D match to TRBD1 (5 bases). Trimming cost V 4 bases and J 10 bases, with 7 bases left between them. Germline values: CDR1 SQVTM, CDR2 ANQGSEA. The CDR3 has 10 amino acids. CDR3 DNA sequence: TGCAGCGTTGGAGGGGCAAAACTGTTTTTT. It is translated as CSVGGAKLFF.

This clonotype has just a few counts. V usage is TRBV7-9 and J usage is TRBJ2-1; the D call may be TRBD1 or TRBD2 (5 bases each). Germline CDR1 SEHNR, CDR2 FQNEAQ (reference sequence). This CDR3 region has 12 residues. Trimming stripped 1 base from V and 10 bases from J, with 8 bases between. The CDR3 coding sequence is TGTGCCAGCAGCTTAGTGGGACGCGAGCAGTTCTTC. Protein product: CASSLVGREQFF.

The chain combines TRBV28 with TRBJ2-3; 12 bases are shared with TRBD2. The CDR3 has 16 amino acids. The J segment lost 6 bases and the V segment lost 5 bases, leaving 9 bases of the junction unmatched. Germline V gives CDR1 MDHEN, CDR2 SYDVKM. Here the CDR3 DNA reads TGTGCCAGCAGTCCGGGACTAGCGGGTGGAGGGGATACGCAGTATTTT. Its protein is CASSPGLAGGGDTQYF.

This clonotype was seen repeatedly, ten times or more. The rearrangement links TRBV25-1 to TRBJ2-2, with 9 bases lining up with TRBD1. The J segment lost 4 bases and the V segment lost 7 bases, leaving 10 bases of the junction unmatched. Germline V gives CDR1 MGHDK, CDR2 SYGVNS. CDR3 length equals 16 residues. The CDR3 nucleotides read TGTGCCAGCACCTCACCCGGGACAGGGCCCACCGGGGAGCTGTTTTTT. Its protein product is CASTSPGTGPTGELFF.

There are many counts of this clonotype. The chain couples TRBV5-8 to TRBJ2-7; D is ambiguous. V dropped 4 bases and J dropped 0 bases, with 11 bases sitting between them. This CDR3 spans 14 amino acids. The germline V gene has CDR1 SGHTS and CDR2 YDEGEE. In nucleotides, the CDR3 is TGTGCCAGCAGCAAGGGTCTCCTCTCCTACGAGCAGTACTTC. Its protein is CASSKGLLSYEQYF.

This clonotype showed up many times. V usage is TRBV5-1 and J usage is TRBJ1-1, with D unclear. V lost 3 bases to trimming and J lost 0 bases, with 9 bases between them. The CDR3 sequence is 14 residues long. Germline V lookup: CDR1 SGHRS, CDR2 YFSETQ. The CDR3 region has the DNA TGCGCCAGCAGCTCCAATTGGGTGAACACTGAAGCTTTCTTT. It codes for CASSSNWVNTEAFF.